This T cell receptor (beta chain) was retrieved from a study of T cell repertoires in cytomegalovirus infection. Study-level findings and limits: Totalled public TCR beta family frequency picked out people who carried CMV plus the relevant HLA. Clonotype analysis showed dominance of the ex vivo response by HLA-C-restricted CMV-specific TCR beta clonotypes.

Trimming removed 8 bases at V and 0 bases at J, with 13 bases between. Germline CDR1 reads MDHEN; CDR2 reads SYDVKM. CDR3 length: 14 amino acids. To note about this clonotype: The antigen is undetermined.

TCRdb used MiXCR to reprocess the reads, holding one entry per CDR3 protein. The sample contains 450,000 to 650,000 distinct CDR3 sequences, more than 25% of which appear only once. Sample: PBMCs. The V call is TRBV28, the J call TRBJ2-5, with D perhaps matching TRBD1 or TRBD2 (5 bases each). The sequence came from a human donor in good health (CMV status not recorded). Some clones in this sample may be carry-over from other donors' samples. Here the CDR3 reads CASRGRPDQETQYF. DNA for the CDR3: TGTGCCAGCCGGGGCAGGCCCGACCAAGAGACCCAGTACTTC. Combining the CDR3 with reference TRBV28 and TRBJ2-5 gives the whole variable domain DVKVTQSSRYLVKRTGEKVFLECVQDMDHENMFWYRQDPGLGLRLIYFSYDVKMKEKGDIPEGYSVSREKKERFSLILESASTNQTSMYLCASRGRPDQETQYFGPGTRLLVL.